This T cell receptor (beta chain) was identified during a study of shared clonotypes between healthy human individuals. Deletions cut 6 bases from V and 1 base from J, with 13 bases between. Germline lookup yields CDR1 MDHEN and CDR2 SYDVKM. This CDR3 has 14 amino acids. The authors distributed each subset's genomic DNA evenly over several immunoSEQ plates. The data were produced by immunoSEQ multiplex PCR, yet TCRdb's version contains in-frame clones alone and is incomplete. Among millions of clones listed, 93% were seen once. V gene TRBV28 combines with J gene TRBJ2-7; D possibly corresponds to TRBD1 (6 bases). The specimen was naive CD4+ T cells from PBMCs. Stated subset: CD45RA+ positively selected. The receptor's source is a man aged 18 to 30 in good health. Some clones in this sample may be carry-over from other donors' samples. CDR3 DNA: TGTGCCAGCAGGGGGACAACTCCTTCCTACGAGCAGTACTTC. Protein sequence: CASRGTTPSYEQYF.